Each of the 27 T cell receptor beta chains below was sequenced from the same sample in a study of shared clonotypes between healthy human individuals. Clones were read by immunoSEQ multiplex PCR, and TCRdb kept only the in-frame ones, dropping some. The table includes about 2.4 million clones, roughly nine tenths detected once. The sequencing sample was made of naive CD4+ T cells sorted from blood. Regarding subset: CD45RA+ positively selected. The receptors shown here come from a man between 18 and 35 years old in good health.

This rearrangement joins TRBV4-1 to TRBJ1-5, with TRBD1 as a possible D gene (6 bases). The V gene lost 1 base and the J gene lost 3 bases, with 16 bases spanning the gap. Germline CDR1 MGHRA, CDR2 YSYEKL. The CDR3 runs 17 residues. The CDR3 loop is CASSQAPGVVINQPQHF. Here the CDR3 DNA reads TGCGCCAGCAGCCAAGCTCCAGGGGTGGTCATCAATCAGCCCCAGCATTTT.

This sequence joins TRBV25-1 and TRBJ2-3; D is undetermined. V was trimmed by 8 bases and J by 1 base, leaving 10 bases between them. Germline V gives CDR1 MGHDK, CDR2 SYGVNS. CDR3 size: 13 residues. In nucleotides, the CDR3 is TGTGCCAGCTGTCGACCCGGCACAGATACGCAGTATTTT. Its protein is CASCRPGTDTQYF.

With respect to this clone: The identical CDR3 is also encoded by other nucleotide sequences in the sample. The chain uses TRBV5-6 and TRBJ2-2; D uncertain. V was shortened by 2 bases and J by 2 bases, with 7 bases between the two germline ends. Germline CDR1 is SGHDT and CDR2 is YYEEEE. The CDR3 spans 14 residues. CDR3 residues: CASSLPANTGELFF. CDR3 coding DNA: TGTGCCAGCAGCTTACCAGCAAACACCGGGGAGCTGTTTTTT.

V is TRBV7-9 and J is TRBJ2-5; the D is unclear. The V end lost 3 bases, the J end lost 4 bases, and 12 bases lay between the germline ends. Looked up from germline, CDR1 is SEHNR and CDR2 is FQNEAQ (reference sequence). This CDR3 is built from 14 residues. In nucleotides, the CDR3 is TGTGCCAGCAGCTTCGAGGTGGGATTAGAGACCCAGTACTTC. Translating it yields CASSFEVGLETQYF.

Comment on this clone: The same CDR3 arises from other DNA sequences in this sample as well. The chain uses TRBV6-5 and TRBJ1-1; D is ambiguous. CDR3 length: 15 residues. The germline gives CDR1 MNHEY, CDR2 SVGAGI. Trimming pared 0 bases from V and 0 bases from J, leaving 8 bases between. For the CDR3, the DNA is TGTGCCAGCAGTTACTCGAGCGTAATGAACACTGAAGCTTTCTTT. This gives the protein CASSYSSVMNTEAFF.

V usage is TRBV5-1 and J usage is TRBJ2-5; 7 bases match TRBD1. Germline-derived CDR1 and CDR2 are SGHRS and YFSETQ. CDR3 size: 16 residues. With V trimmed by 0 bases and J by 0 bases, 5 bases remained unmatched. The CDR3: CASSLVGGGNQETQYF. The CDR3, as DNA: TGCGCCAGCAGCTTGGTAGGGGGCGGAAACCAAGAGACCCAGTACTTC.

The rearrangement uses TRBV9 and TRBJ2-5; weak D call: TRBD1 (5 bases). Germline assignment: CDR1 SGDLS and CDR2 YYNGEE. With 0 bases removed from V and 5 bases from J, the gap between germline ends came to 14 bases. CDR3 length: 15 amino acids. The CDR3 bases are TGTGCCAGCAGCGTAGGGAGCAGGGCAGGGGAGACCCAGTACTTC. The encoded protein is CASSVGSRAGETQYF.

The V and J genes are TRBV1 and TRBJ1-1; TRBD1, the table's D call, lacks a check against the DNA. TRBV1 is assigned pseudogene status. This CDR3 is built from 14 residues. The CDR3 protein is CTSKGQAGNTEAFF. CDR3 DNA: TGCACCAGCAAGGGACAGGCTGGGAACACTGAAGCTTTCTTT.

V and J are TRBV20-1 and TRBJ1-1; D possibly corresponds to TRBD1 (6 bases). The CDR3 length is 11 residues. The V end was cut by 5 bases, the J end by 6 bases, with 10 bases between. Germline V gene lookup returns CDR1 DFQATT and CDR2 SNEGSKA (reference sequence). CDR3 region: CSARDIPEAFF. For the CDR3, the DNA is TGCAGTGCTCGGGACATCCCTGAAGCTTTCTTT.

On this clone: The same CDR3 also results from other DNA sequences found in this sample. The V gene is TRBV9, the J gene TRBJ1-3, with 9 bases that match TRBD1. The CDR3 covers 16 residues. Germline values: CDR1 SGDLS, CDR2 YYNGEE. J lost 4 bases, V lost 0 bases, and 5 bases had no gene match. CDR3 in DNA: TGTGCCAGCAGCGTAGCCGGGACAGGGACAGGAAACACCATATATTTT. Translation gives CASSVAGTGTGNTIYF.

This chain joins TRBV5-1 and TRBJ2-3, with 13 bases lining up with TRBD2. Germline V gene sequence: CDR1 SGHRS, CDR2 YFSETQ. V lost 3 bases to trimming and J lost 6 bases; unmatched junction nucleotides: 16. The CDR3 extends over 19 amino acids. This CDR3 is CASSSRTSGSPGVRDTQYF. As DNA, the CDR3 is TGCGCCAGCAGCTCCCGGACTAGCGGGAGCCCTGGAGTCAGGGATACGCAGTATTTT.

This chain connects TRBV5-1 to TRBJ2-3, with D unclear. V lost 4 bases and J lost 2, with 11 bases in between. Germline CDR1 SGHRS, CDR2 YFSETQ. The CDR3 length is 14 residues. The CDR3 is CASSGPQITDTQYF. The DNA for the CDR3 is TGCGCCAGCAGCGGACCGCAAATCACAGATACGCAGTATTTT.

The chain has TRBV10-2 and TRBJ1-2; 8 bases are shared with TRBD1. Germline CDR1 and CDR2: WSHSY and SAAADI. The CDR3 length is 15 residues. Trimming cost V 0 bases and J 2 bases; bases outside gene matches: 2. Here the CDR3 reads CASSESTGENYGYTF. CDR3 coding DNA: TGCGCCAGCAGTGAGTCGACAGGGGAAAACTATGGCTACACCTTC.

The rearrangement links TRBV30 to TRBJ1-5, with no clear D. This CDR3 contains 12 residues. Germline V gene lookup returns CDR1 GTSNPN and CDR2 SVGIG (reference sequence). V lost 1 base to trimming and J lost 9 bases, with 10 bases between them. This chain's CDR3 is CAWSARGRPQHF. DNA of the CDR3: TGTGCCTGGAGTGCCCGAGGAAGGCCCCAGCATTTT. Filled out from reference TRBV30 and TRBJ1-5, the complete variable domain reads SQTIHQWPATLVQPVGSPLSLECTVEGTSNPNLYWYRQAAGRGLQLLFYSVGIGQISSEVPQNLSASRPQDRQFILSSKKLLLSDSGFYLCAWSARGRPQHFGDGTRLSIL.

V and J are TRBV10-3 and TRBJ1-6; no reliable D call. Per the germline V gene, CDR1 is ENHRY and CDR2 is SYGVKD. The CDR3 totals 13 residues. Trimming removed 6 bases at V and 7 bases at J, with 10 bases between. The CDR3 loop is CAIRRTDNSPLHF. The CDR3 DNA follows: TGTGCCATCAGACGGACGGACAATTCACCCCTCCACTTT.

The rearrangement links TRBV10-3 to TRBJ1-2; 7 bases line up with TRBD1. The CDR3 loop spans 16 amino acids. Germline-derived CDR1 and CDR2 are ENHRY and SYGVKD. V was pared by 3 bases and J by 4 bases, with 11 bases of the junction left unmatched. DNA of the CDR3: TGTGCCATCAGTGATCTCTCGACAGGGCTGGTCTATGGCTACACCTTC. Residues: CAISDLSTGLVYGYTF.

J is TRBJ1-2 and V is TRBV6-6; maybe TRBD1 (5 bases). Per germline, CDR1 MNHNY and CDR2 SVGAGI (reference sequence). Deletions cut 6 bases from V and 3 bases from J, with 8 bases between. There are 12 residues in the CDR3. The CDR3 sequence is CASSPGYYGYTF. Written as DNA, the CDR3 is TGTGCCAGCAGCCCAGGGTACTATGGCTACACCTTC.

The chain carries TRBV5-6 and TRBJ2-2, with 9 bases fitting TRBD1. Germline CDR1 is SGHDT and CDR2 is YYEEEE. The CDR3 is 16 amino acids. V shed 4 bases, J shed 4 bases, and the junction held 8 bases outside the gene matches. CDR3 amino acids: CASSAGTGHLTGELFF. The CDR3 nucleotides are TGTGCCAGCAGCGCCGGGACAGGGCATCTCACCGGGGAGCTGTTTTTT.

The V gene is TRBV30, the J gene TRBJ2-1; 8 nucleotides match TRBD1. V shed 5 bases and J 4 bases; nucleotides not matched to a gene: 7. Germline CDR1 is GTSNPN and CDR2 is SVGIG (reference sequence). The CDR3 contains 14 residues. The CDR3 is CAWHRGASYNEQFF. CDR3 coding DNA: TGTGCCTGGCACAGGGGGGCCTCATACAATGAGCAGTTCTTC.

The chain links TRBV29-1 to TRBJ1-1; maybe TRBD1 (6 bases). The V and J ends lost 3 bases and 6 bases respectively, with 14 bases between them. Germline CDR1 is SQVTM and CDR2 is ANQGSEA. The CDR3 runs 13 residues. DNA for the CDR3: TGCAGCGTTGAGGGAGGGGGTAACGCTGAAGCTTTCTTT. Amino acids: CSVEGGGNAEAFF.

The V gene is TRBV18, the J gene TRBJ2-1; 7 nucleotides agree with TRBD1. V shed 2 bases, J shed 4 bases, and the junction held 8 bases outside the gene matches. The CDR3 extends over 16 amino acids. CDR1 and CDR2 (germline): KGHSH, LQKENI. The CDR3 spells CASSPEQGKGYNEQFF. The CDR3 DNA sequence: TGTGCCAGCTCACCAGAACAGGGGAAAGGGTACAATGAGCAGTTCTTC.

The chain employs TRBV2 and TRBJ1-2; 7 bases are shared with TRBD1. The CDR3 runs to 17 residues. The V segment lost 1 base and the J segment 2 bases; nucleotides outside the gene matches: 10. Germline-derived CDR1 and CDR2 are SNHLY and FYNNEI. The CDR3 loop reads CASSEEKRGQINYGYTF. CDR3 bases: TGTGCCAGCAGTGAAGAGAAAAGGGGACAGATCAACTATGGCTACACCTTC.

This clone has just one count. The gene calls are TRBV27 and TRBJ2-7; D is unclear. Trimming cost V 5 bases and J 0 bases, with 11 bases left between them. CDR1 is MNHEY, CDR2 SMNVEV, per germline (reference sequence). The length of the CDR3 is 14 residues. DNA for the CDR3: TGTGCCAGCAGTCTAACGAAGGACTCCTACGAGCAGTACTTC. This sequence encodes CASSLTKDSYEQYF.

The chain is built from TRBV10-3 and TRBJ2-7, with TRBD2 matching 11 bases. Looked up from germline, CDR1 is ENHRY and CDR2 is SYGVKD. The CDR3 contains 15 residues. Germline trimming cut 6 bases from V and 2 bases from J; bases unmatched to any gene: 6. The CDR3 DNA reads as TGTGCCATCAGAGAGGGACTAGCGGTGACCTACGAGCAGTACTTC. Its protein product is CAIREGLAVTYEQYF.

Here the CDR3 DNA reads TGCGCCAGCAGCTTCCCTCAGGGCTTTGGGGGGACCCAGTACTTC. Translating gives CASSFPQGFGGTQYF. The chain has TRBV5-1 and TRBJ2-5; D is tentatively TRBD1 or TRBD2 (5 bases each). Germline assignment: CDR1 SGHRS and CDR2 YFSETQ. The V end was cut by 2 bases, the J end by 7 bases, with 18 bases between. The CDR3 contains 15 residues.

A few counts support this clone. V and J are TRBV6-6 and TRBJ2-7; D is undetermined. The CDR3 loop spans 12 amino acids. Trimming cost V 0 bases and J 5 bases, with 5 bases left between them. The V gene's germline CDR1 is MNHNY and CDR2 SVGAGI (reference sequence). The DNA for the CDR3 is TGTGCCAGCAGTTACTCGATGAACGAGCAGTACTTC. As protein: CASSYSMNEQYF.

The V and J genes are TRBV2 and TRBJ1-2, with a weak D call TRBD1 (6 bases). This CDR3 is 12 amino acids long. Germline V lookup: CDR1 SNHLY, CDR2 FYNNEI. V lost 11 bases and J 2 bases, leaving 12 bases between the germline ends. This CDR3 reads CAERDNNYGYTF. Written as DNA, the CDR3 is TGTGCCGAGAGGGACAACAACTATGGCTACACCTTC.